This T cell receptor (beta chain) was sequenced in a study of cytomegalovirus exposure and HLA in healthy donors. Notes on this clone: Its antigen is currently unknown.

The study's findings and limits: Specificity for CMV antigens was confirmed in vitro for a few of the CMV-associated chains. According to a subsequent analysis, TCR clusters identified in the first cohort showed a tendency to co-occur across the roughly 120 validation repertoires.

The assay was immunoSEQ multiplex PCR, and TCRdb's table has in-frame clones only and misses some. This table holds 200,000 to 300,000 clones, about 86% found once. Germline V gene sequence: CDR1 MNHEY, CDR2 SMNVEV (reference sequence). V lost 5 bases and J 4 bases, leaving 18 bases between the germline ends. This CDR3 region has 16 residues. The gene calls are TRBV27 and TRBJ2-1, with D perhaps TRBD1 (6 bases). The sequencing sample was made of PBMCs. The source of this sequence is a woman in her thirties in good health and CMV-seropositive. The CDR3 DNA follows: TGTGCCAGCAGTCCAAAACCGGGACACCGATACAATGAGCAGTTCTTC. Protein: CASSPKPGHRYNEQFF.